This entry describes one T cell receptor (beta chain). Its antigen is still unknown. The table came from immunoSEQ multiplex PCR; TCRdb's copy has only in-frame clones and leaves some out. The repertoire holds over 150,000 clones, 91% seen once, with more than 2.5% in the top ten. The sample is drawn from a study of cytomegalovirus exposure and HLA in healthy donors. Study-wide findings and caveats: Clusters of TCRs from the first cohort tended to co-occur in the 110 or so validation repertoires (as a later analysis found).

Trimming shortened V by 3 bases and J by 5 bases, and 4 bases separated the two germline ends. The CDR3 extends over 12 amino acids. In germline, CDR1 is SGHTA, CDR2 FQGNSA. Sequenced input: PBMCs. The source of this sequence is a woman under 30 in good health and CMV-seropositive. This chain joins TRBV7-2 and TRBJ1-4; D not resolved. CDR3 sequence: CASSFQNEKLFF. CDR3 nucleotides: TGTGCCAGCAGCTTCCAGAATGAAAAACTGTTTTTT.